This T cell receptor (beta chain) was profiled in a study of response to subunit inactivated influenza vaccine. TCRdb re-called the RT-PCR reads through MiXCR, storing one row per CDR3 protein. The table has under 800,000 distinct CDR3 sequences, around 13% seen once. Trimming removed 10 bases from V and 3 bases from J; junction bases left unmatched: 5. The CDR3 is 12 amino acids. Germline loops: CDR1 MNHEY, CDR2 SVGAGI. The rearrangement uses TRBV6-5 and TRBJ2-7; TRBD1 matches at 8 bases. This sample comprised PBMCs from blood, obtained 14 to 15 days before vaccination. This receptor was identified in a man aged 50 to 59 who received an inactivated influenza vaccine. Here the CDR3 reads CATTQGVYEQYF. For the CDR3, the DNA is TGTGCCACGACACAGGGGGTCTACGAGCAGTACTTC.